This passage covers 7 T cell receptor beta chains from one sample sequenced in a study of tumor-infiltrating lymphocytes in primary liver carcinoma. Total RNA and DNA came together from around 18-30 mg of bulk tissue without cell sorting. Total RNA amounting to 450 to 500 ng was the source from which TCR beta cDNA was made with a constant-region primer. For TCR beta, libraries were produced by three nested multiplex PCR rounds using slightly modified ARM-PCR. Two initial PCR rounds of around 9 cycles each paired TRBV1-TRBV30 forward primers with a C-beta reverse primer. TCRdb recomputed calls from the multiplex PCR reads with MiXCR, one row per CDR3 protein. The data contain more than 30,000 distinct CDR3 sequences, about 82% of them singletons. Sequenced: liver tumor tissue from sampling region 5. Subset reported: tumor region T5, tumor centre. The receptors here all came from a man aged 35 to 55 with primary liver carcinoma and hepatitis B virus infection.

DNA of the CDR3: TGCGCCAGCAGCCAGGTCACATGGGGGGATACGCAGTATTTT. Its protein product is CASSQVTWGDTQYF. The V gene is TRBV4-1, the J gene TRBJ2-3; either TRBD1 or TRBD2 may supply D (5 bases each). The CDR3 is made up of 14 amino acids. V was pared by 3 bases and J by 6 bases, with 13 bases between. From germline, CDR1 is MGHRA and CDR2 YSYEKL.

As regards this clonotype: The junction and the germline gene differ at one end; a read error may be behind it. The rearrangement uses TRBV6-5 and TRBJ2-5; D is unclear. CDR3 length: 15 residues. CDR1 and CDR2 (germline): MNHEY, SVGAGI. In DNA form, the CDR3 reads TGTGCCAGCAGTTACAGCTGGGATGCGCAAGGGACCCAGTACTTC. It specifies CASSYSWDAQGTQYF.

For this clonotype: One junction end does not reproduce the germline sequence, and a read error may be involved. The chain employs TRBV11-2 and TRBJ2-1, with 13 nucleotides matching TRBD2. Germline V gives CDR1 SGHAT, CDR2 FQNNGV. CDR3 length: 15 residues. The CDR3 is CVSSANRLAGGEQFF. In DNA form, the CDR3 reads TGTGTCAGCAGCGCCAACAGACTAGCGGGAGGTGAGCAGTTCTTC.

As concerns this clonotype: One end of the junction does not line up with germline, which may come from a read error. This sequence joins TRBV11-2 and TRBJ2-7; D is perhaps TRBD1 or TRBD2 (5 bases each). Germline CDR1 reads SGHAT; CDR2 reads FQNNGV. The CDR3 runs to 16 residues. The CDR3 is CASSLIQEAIHNEQYF. The CDR3 nucleotides are TGTGCCAGCAGCTTAATACAGGAGGCCATACATAACGAACAGTACTTC.

Regarding this clonotype: At one boundary the junction diverges from the germline segment, which might be a read error. The rearrangement uses TRBV6-1 and TRBJ2-7; D gene unclear. Germline CDR1 MNHNS, CDR2 SASEGT. This CDR3 has 14 amino acids. The chain's CDR3 is CVSSEGNSPYEQYF. CDR3 coding DNA: TGTGTCAGCAGTGAAGGGAATAGCCCCTACGAGCAGTACTTC.

Of note for this clonotype: A junction end diverges from the germline sequence, so it may reflect a read error. The V and J genes are TRBV30 and TRBJ1-5, with a possible D match to TRBD1 (5 bases). The germline V gene encodes CDR1 GTSNPN and CDR2 SVGIG (reference sequence). CDR3 length equals 13 residues. CDR3 sequence: CAWSIAGGQPQHF. In nucleotides, the CDR3 is TGTGCCTGGAGTATCGCTGGGGGTCAGCCCCAACATTTT.

A remark on this clonotype: An end of the junction does not agree with germline; a read error may underlie this. This chain connects TRBV5-1 to TRBJ2-5; 7 bases map to TRBD2. CDR3 length equals 16 residues. Germline CDR1 and CDR2: SGHRS and YFSETQ. The CDR3 reads CAGSLAGRGIQETQYF. The CDR3 DNA follows: TGCGCCGGTAGCTTGGCCGGGCGGGGGATCCAAGAGACCCAGTATTTC.